This T cell receptor beta chain was sequenced in a study of control samples from healthy donors and cancer patients. Clones were read by immunoSEQ multiplex PCR, and TCRdb kept only the in-frame ones, dropping some. The repertoire holds fewer than 90,000 clones, with 70% to 90% as singletons. Unmatched junction bases numbered 8, after V lost 1 base and J lost 0 bases. This CDR3 contains 19 residues. The V gene's germline CDR1 is MGHRA and CDR2 YSYEKL. Sequenced sample: blood. The receptor was derived from a woman aged 50 to 60 in good health. The J gene is TRBJ2-2, the V gene TRBV4-1; TRBD2 aligns across 10 bases. The CDR3 nucleotides are TGCGCCAGCAGCCAAGCATTAGCGGGGGGACCTCCGAACACCGGGGAGCTGTTTTTT. Amino acids: CASSQALAGGPPNTGELFF.